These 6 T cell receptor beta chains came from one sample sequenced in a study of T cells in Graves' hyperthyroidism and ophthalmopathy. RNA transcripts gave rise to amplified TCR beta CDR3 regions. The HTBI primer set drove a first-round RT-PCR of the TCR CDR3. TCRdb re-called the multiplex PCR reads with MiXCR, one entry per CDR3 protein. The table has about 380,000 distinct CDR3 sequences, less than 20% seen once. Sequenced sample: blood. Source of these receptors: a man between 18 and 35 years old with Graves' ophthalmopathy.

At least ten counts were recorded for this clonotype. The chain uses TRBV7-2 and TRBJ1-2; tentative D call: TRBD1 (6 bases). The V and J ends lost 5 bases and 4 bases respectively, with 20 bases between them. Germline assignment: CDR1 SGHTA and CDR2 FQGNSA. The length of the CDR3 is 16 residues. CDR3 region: CASSPWRGARSYGYTF. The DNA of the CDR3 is TGTGCCAGCAGCCCATGGAGGGGGGCGCGTAGCTATGGCTACACCTTC.

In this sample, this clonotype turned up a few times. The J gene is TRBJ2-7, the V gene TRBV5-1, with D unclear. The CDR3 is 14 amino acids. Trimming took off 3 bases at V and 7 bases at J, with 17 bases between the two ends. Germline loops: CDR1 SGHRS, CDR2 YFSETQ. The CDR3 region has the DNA TGCGCCAGCAGCTGGGCCAGATCCTTCGGAGAGCAGTACTTC. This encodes CASSWARSFGEQYF.

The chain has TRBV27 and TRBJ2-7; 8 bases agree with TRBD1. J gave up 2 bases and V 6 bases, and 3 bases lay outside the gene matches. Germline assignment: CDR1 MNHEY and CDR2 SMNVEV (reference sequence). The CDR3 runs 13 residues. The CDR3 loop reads CASSWGQAYEQYF. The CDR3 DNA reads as TGTGCCAGCAGCTGGGGACAGGCCTACGAGCAGTACTTC.

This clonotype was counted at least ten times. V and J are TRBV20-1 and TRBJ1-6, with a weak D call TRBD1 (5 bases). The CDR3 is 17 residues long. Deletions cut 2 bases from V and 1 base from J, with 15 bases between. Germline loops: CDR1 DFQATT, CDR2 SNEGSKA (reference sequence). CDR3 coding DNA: TGCAGTGCTAGAAAAACGGTGGGGGGGTCCTATAATTCACCCCTCCACTTT. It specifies CSARKTVGGSYNSPLHF.

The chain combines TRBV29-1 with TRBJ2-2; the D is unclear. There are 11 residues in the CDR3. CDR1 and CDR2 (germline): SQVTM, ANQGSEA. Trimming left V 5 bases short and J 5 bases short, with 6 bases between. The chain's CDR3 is CSVYKTGELFF. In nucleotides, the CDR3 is TGCAGCGTTTACAAAACCGGGGAGCTGTTTTTT.

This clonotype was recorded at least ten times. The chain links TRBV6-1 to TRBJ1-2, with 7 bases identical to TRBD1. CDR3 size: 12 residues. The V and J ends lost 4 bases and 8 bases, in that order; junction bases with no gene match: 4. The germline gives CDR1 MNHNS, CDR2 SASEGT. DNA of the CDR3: TGTGCCAGCAGTGCCCGGGACAGCGGCTACACCTTC. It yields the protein CASSARDSGYTF.